The sequence of this T cell receptor beta chain was determined in a study of T cell responses to AZD1222 COVID-19 vaccine. Using immunoSEQ multiplex PCR, the repertoire was profiled, and TCRdb retains in-frame clones only, with some absent. This sample has some 150,000 clones; roughly 94% occur once, and the top ten carry 1.3%. The CDR3 totals 15 residues. V lost 0 bases and J 9 bases, leaving 12 bases between the germline ends. Per the germline V gene, CDR1 is LGHDT and CDR2 is YNNKEL (reference sequence). The input for sequencing was peripheral blood, taken on day 0 of AZD1222 vaccination. The chain carries TRBV3-1 (or the pseudogene TRBV3-2) and TRBJ1-6; possible D gene TRBD1, 5 bases. This receptor was identified in an adult in good health. The CDR3 spells CASSQDRDWGSPLHF. DNA of the CDR3: TGTGCCAGCAGCCAAGATAGGGACTGGGGTTCACCCCTCCACTTT.